One sample yielded the 5 T cell receptor beta chains listed below, sequenced in a study of graft-versus-host responses after intestinal transplantation. TCRdb keeps only in-frame clones here, not all; method: immunoSEQ multiplex PCR. The sample lists 78,000 or so clones, about nine tenths occurring once. The antigens these receptors bind are not known. The source material was unstimulated CD8+ T cells sorted from spleen or lymph node cells, sampled before transplant. These receptor sequences come from a human donor who was the organ donor for an intestinal transplant.

The chain links TRBV19 to TRBJ1-1; D is unclear. From germline, CDR1 is LNHDA and CDR2 SQIVND (reference sequence). Trimming stripped 6 bases from V and 4 bases from J, with 9 bases between. The CDR3 is 12 amino acids. The CDR3 reads CASSYPFTEAFF. CDR3 in DNA: TGTGCCAGTAGCTATCCCTTCACTGAAGCTTTCTTT.

The chain is built from TRBV14 and TRBJ2-1; TRBD1 or TRBD2 may be the D gene (5 bases each). The V gene's germline CDR1 is SGHDN and CDR2 FVKESK. The length of the CDR3 is 14 residues. Trimming removed 3 bases at V and 4 bases at J, with 10 bases between. Here the CDR3 DNA reads TGTGCCAGCAGCCACAGGGACGCGTACAATGAGCAGTTCTTC. This sequence encodes CASSHRDAYNEQFF. The variable domain in full, completed from reference TRBV14 and TRBJ2-1, reads EAGVTQFPSHSVIEKGQTVTLRCDPISGHDNLYWYRRVMGKEIKFLLHFVKESKQDESGMPNNRFLAERTGGTYSTLKVQPAELEDSGVYFCASSHRDAYNEQFFGPGTRLTVL.

The chain carries TRBV4-1 and TRBJ2-1; the D gene is possibly TRBD1 (5 bases). Germline-derived CDR1 and CDR2 are MGHRA and YSYEKL. The CDR3 is made up of 12 amino acids. Trimming shortened V by 8 bases and J by 7 bases, and 12 bases separated the two germline ends. The DNA of the CDR3 is TGCGCCAGCCAGGGTGTTGTAAATGAGCAGTTCTTC. Protein: CASQGVVNEQFF.

The V gene is TRBV6-5, the J gene TRBJ2-1, with D maybe TRBD1 (6 bases). V lost 6 bases and J 8 bases, leaving 20 bases between the germline ends. The CDR3 is made up of 15 amino acids. The germline gives CDR1 MNHEY, CDR2 SVGAGI. The CDR3 DNA is TGTGCCAGCAGCGATAGGCAGGGGTGGCTCGATGAGCAGTTCTTC. Residues: CASSDRQGWLDEQFF.

This sequence joins TRBV7-9 and TRBJ2-6; TRBD1 aligns across 10 bases. The CDR3 spans 19 residues. Germline CDR1 is SEHNR and CDR2 is FQNEAQ (reference sequence). V lost 5 bases and J lost 4; bases outside the gene matches: 14. In nucleotides, the CDR3 is TGTGCCAGCAGCCGCACCGGGACAGGGGACTCTAAGGGGGCCAACGTCCTGACTTTC. Translating it yields CASSRTGTGDSKGANVLTF.